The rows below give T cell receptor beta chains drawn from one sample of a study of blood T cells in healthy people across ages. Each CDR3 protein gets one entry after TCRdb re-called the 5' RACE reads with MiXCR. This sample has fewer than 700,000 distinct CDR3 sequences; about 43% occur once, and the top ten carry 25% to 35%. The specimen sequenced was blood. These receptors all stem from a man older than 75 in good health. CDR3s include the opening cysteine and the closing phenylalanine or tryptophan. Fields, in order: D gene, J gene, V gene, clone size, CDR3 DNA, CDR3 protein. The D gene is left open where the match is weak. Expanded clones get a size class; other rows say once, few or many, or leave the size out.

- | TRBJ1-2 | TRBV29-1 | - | TGCAGCGTTGAGTCGCCCGGGGATGGCTACACCTTC | CSVESPGDGYTF
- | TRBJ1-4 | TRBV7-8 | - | TGTGCCAGCAGCTTAGTGGGGGGGGTCGGTGAAAAACTGTTTTTT | CASSLVGGVGEKLFF
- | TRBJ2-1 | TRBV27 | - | TGTGCCAGCAGTTTATCTGCTGGAAGCTCCTACAATGAGCAGTTCTTC | CASSLSAGSSYNEQFF
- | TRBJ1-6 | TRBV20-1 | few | TGCAGTGCTCGACAGATTTATAATTCACCCCTCCACTTT | CSARQIYNSPLHF
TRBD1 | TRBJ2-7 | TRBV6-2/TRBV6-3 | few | TGTGCCAGCAGTAGACCGGGACAGGGAGTCGAGCAGTACTTC | CASSRPGQGVEQYF
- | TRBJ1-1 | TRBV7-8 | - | TGTGCCAGCAACCTGGCGGCGGGATATGACACTGAAGCTTTCTTT | CASNLAAGYDTEAFF
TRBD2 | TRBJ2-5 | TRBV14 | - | TGTGCCAGCAGCCCGTACTCATCCGACAGACTAACTAGCGGGAGGGCCGAGACCCAGTACTTC | CASSPYSSDRLTSGRAETQYF
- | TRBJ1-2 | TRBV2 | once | TGTGCCAGCAGTGAACGACTGGGAGGGGGGTTTTGTGGCTACACCTTC | CASSERLGGGFCGYTF
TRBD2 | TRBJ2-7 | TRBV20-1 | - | TGCAGTGCTAGAGATCAGGGGCTTGAGCGGGGGGTACACTACGAGCAGTACTTC | CSARDQGLERGVHYEQYF
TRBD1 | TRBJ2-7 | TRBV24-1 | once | TGTGCCACCAGAGCAGGGGGTGTTTACAATGAGCAGTACTTC | CATRAGGVYNEQYF
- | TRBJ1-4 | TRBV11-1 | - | TGTGCCAGCAGCTTTCAGGACGGACCTAATGAAAAACTGTTTTTT | CASSFQDGPNEKLFF
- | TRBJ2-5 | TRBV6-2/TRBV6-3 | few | TGTGCCAGCAGTTACCCGGGACTGGGGGGGACCCAGTACTTC | CASSYPGLGGTQYF
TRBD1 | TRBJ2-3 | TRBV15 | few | TGTGCCACCAGCAGGGACAGGCACACAGATACGCAGTATTTT | CATSRDRHTDTQYF
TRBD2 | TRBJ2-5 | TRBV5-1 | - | TGCGCCAGCAGCCCGCTACTAGCGGGCGGCTCTGAGGGGCGGTACTTC | CASSPLLAGGSEGRYF
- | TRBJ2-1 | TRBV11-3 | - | TGTGCCAGCAGCCCAGAGGGACCGTACAATGAGCAGTTCTTC | CASSPEGPYNEQFF
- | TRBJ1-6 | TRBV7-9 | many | TGTGCCAGCAGTTTACGACAAGGAGGTTCACCCCTCCACTTT | CASSLRQGGSPLHF
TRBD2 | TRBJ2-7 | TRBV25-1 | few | TGTGCCAGCAGTGAACCGAGCGGGGGACCTCACTACGAGCAGTACTTC | CASSEPSGGPHYEQYF
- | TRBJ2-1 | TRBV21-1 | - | TGTGCCAGCAGCGGCCAGGGGGGCCCCGAGCAGTTCTTC | CASSGQGGPEQFF
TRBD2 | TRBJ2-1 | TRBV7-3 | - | TGTGCCAGCAGCCTCCTAGCGGAGGGCCCCTACAATGAGCAGTTCTTC | CASSLLAEGPYNEQFF
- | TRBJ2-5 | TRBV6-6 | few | TGTGCCGGGGGATGGAGGTATGGGAATGAGCAGTACTTC | CAGGWRYGNEQYF
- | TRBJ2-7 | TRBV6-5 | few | TGTGCCAGCAGTTCTCAACAGGGTCGAACCTACGAGCAGTACTTC | CASSSQQGRTYEQYF
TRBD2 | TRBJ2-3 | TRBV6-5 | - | TGTGCCAGCAGTAAGGGACTAGCGCGAGGCACAGATACGCAGTATTTT | CASSKGLARGTDTQYF
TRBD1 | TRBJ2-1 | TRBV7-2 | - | TGTGCCAGCACTTCGAGGGGGCAAAGCTCCTACAATGAGCAGTTCTTC | CASTSRGQSSYNEQFF
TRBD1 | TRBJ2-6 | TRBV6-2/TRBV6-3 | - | TGTGCCAGCAGTTACTCGGGACAGGGCTCTGGGGCCAACGTCCTGACTTTC | CASSYSGQGSGANVLTF
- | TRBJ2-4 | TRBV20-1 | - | TGCAGTGCTCTTCTTACAGGGATATCGGTCAAAAACATTCAGTACTTC | CSALLTGISVKNIQYF
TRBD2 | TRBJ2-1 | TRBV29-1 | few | TGCAGCGGGCGACTAGCGGGAGTTCAGTTCTTC | CSGRLAGVQFF
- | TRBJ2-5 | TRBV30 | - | TGTGCCTGGATGGGTTCCACCCAGTACTTC | CAWMGSTQYF
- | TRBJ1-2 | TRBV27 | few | TGTGCCAGCAGCCCAGAAGTAACTAACTATGGCTACACCTTC | CASSPEVTNYGYTF
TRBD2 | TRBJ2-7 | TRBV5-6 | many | TGTGCCACCAGCCAGCGGGGGATAATTCAGCAGTACTTC | CATSQRGIIQQYF
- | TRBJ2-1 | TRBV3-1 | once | TGTGCCAGCAGCCAGGCGGCAAGGGATCAGTTCTTC | CASSQAARDQFF
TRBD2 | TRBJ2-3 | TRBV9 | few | TGTGCCAGCAGCCCAACGACACTAGCGGGGGCCACAGATACGCAGTATTTT | CASSPTTLAGATDTQYF
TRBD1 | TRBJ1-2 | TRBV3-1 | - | TGTGCCAGCACAGGGACAGGGCCTAACTATGGCAACACCTTC | CASTGTGPNYGNTF
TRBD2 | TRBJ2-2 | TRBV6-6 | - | TGTGCCATAGCCACCGGGACTAGAGGAACCGGGGAGCTGTTTTTT | CAIATGTRGTGELFF